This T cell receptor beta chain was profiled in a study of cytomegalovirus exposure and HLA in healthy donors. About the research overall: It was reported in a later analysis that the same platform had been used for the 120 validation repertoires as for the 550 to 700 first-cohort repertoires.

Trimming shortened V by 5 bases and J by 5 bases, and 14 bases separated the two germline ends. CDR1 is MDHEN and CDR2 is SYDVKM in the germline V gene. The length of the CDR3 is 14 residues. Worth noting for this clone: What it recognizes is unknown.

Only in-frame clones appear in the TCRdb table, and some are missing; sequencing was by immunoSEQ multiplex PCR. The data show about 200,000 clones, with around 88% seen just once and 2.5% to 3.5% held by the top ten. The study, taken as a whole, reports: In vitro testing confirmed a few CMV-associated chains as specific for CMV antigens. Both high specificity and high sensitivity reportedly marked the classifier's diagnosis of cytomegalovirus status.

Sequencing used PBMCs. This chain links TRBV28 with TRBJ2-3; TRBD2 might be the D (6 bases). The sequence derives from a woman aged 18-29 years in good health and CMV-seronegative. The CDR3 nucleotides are TGTGCCAGCAGTCTTAGGCCCGGGGGAGATACGCAGTATTTT. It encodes CASSLRPGGDTQYF.